This T cell receptor beta chain was profiled in a study of cytomegalovirus exposure and HLA in healthy donors. Study-wide points: For TCR beta chains, V- and J-gene trimming was later linked to a missense DCLRE1C variant. The number of N-insertions in an Asian-associated ancestry cluster was reportedly below the roughly 620-donor mean in a later analysis.

The primer mix had 60 Vbeta and 13 Jbeta primers. Assay used: immunoSEQ multiplex PCR; TCRdb lists only in-frame clones, some missing. This table holds about 130,000 clones, 65% to 80% found once. For this clone: Its matching antigen is unknown.

The CDR3 sequence is 16 residues long. Germline loops: CDR1 SNHLY, CDR2 FYNNEI. V shed 6 bases and J shed 0 bases, with 15 bases lying between them. This sequence originates from a human donor in good health. Material for sequencing was PBMCs. The rearrangement links TRBV2 to TRBJ1-5, with D maybe TRBD1 (6 bases). CDR3 DNA: TGTGCCAGCAGGGGGGGGACAAATTATAGCAATCAGCCCCAGCATTTT. It translates to CASRGGTNYSNQPQHF. The full variable domain, in which reference TRBV2 and TRBJ1-5 provide the parts outside the CDR3, is EPEVTQTPSHQVTQMGQEVILRCVPISNHLYFYWYRQILGQKVEFLVSFYNNEISEKSEIFDDQFSVERPDGSNFTLKIRSTKLEDSAMYFCASRGGTNYSNQPQHFGDGTRLSIL.